Sequencing of this T cell receptor (beta chain) was carried out in a study of identical twins. V lost 8 bases and J lost 5, with 21 bases in between. The CDR3 is made up of 15 amino acids. TCRdb redid the calling of the 5' RACE reads with MiXCR, one entry per CDR3 protein. In the table there are roughly 630,000 distinct CDR3 sequences, just over 7% of which are singletons. These same data were also listed under a study on yellow fever vaccine responses in identical twins.

The chain employs TRBV12-3 or TRBV12-4 and TRBJ2-5, with D possibly being TRBD2 (5 bases). This TCR was recovered from a young woman in good health. The sample was PBMCs. The CDR3 bases are TGTGCCAGCCAAGCCGGAGGCTACGCCGAGGAGACCCAGTACTTC. It codes for CASQAGGYAEETQYF.